Following are 4 T cell receptor beta chains from one sample sequenced in a study of vaccination effects on CD4 cells after COVID-19. Their antigen targets remain unknown. Antigen-specific CD4+ T cells were first expanded with viral peptide pools by the ViraFEST assay and only then sequenced. The culture ran for roughly ten days before CD4+ T cells were isolated. Each person got two doses of an mRNA SARS-CoV-2 vaccine, BNT162b2 or mRNA-1273. TCRdb keeps only in-frame clones here, not all; method: immunoSEQ multiplex PCR. In the table there are 55,000 to 70,000 clones, 76% of which are singletons. The sample was CD4+ T cells from PBMCs cultured with HCoV-OC43 spike peptides, taken after COVID-19 vaccination. The subset: HCoV-OC43 spike overlapping peptide pool stimulation. All receptors derive from a human donor who received a COVID-19 vaccine.

The chain joins TRBV5-1 to TRBJ2-5, with D possibly TRBD2 on 6 matching bases. Germline V gene data show CDR1 as SGHRS and CDR2 as YFSETQ. The CDR3 loop spans 14 amino acids. Trimming cost V 0 bases and J 5 bases, with 11 bases left between them. The CDR3 protein is CASSLGGTEETQYF. The CDR3 DNA reads TGCGCCAGCAGCTTGGGCGGGACGGAGGAGACCCAGTACTTC.

This chain connects TRBV5-1 to TRBJ2-1, with a possible D match to TRBD1 (6 bases). Per germline, CDR1 SGHRS and CDR2 YFSETQ. V shed 5 bases and J shed 1 base, with 19 bases lying between them. The CDR3 has 17 amino acids. This chain's CDR3 is CASSQQRDTFSYNEQFF. In DNA, the CDR3 is TGCGCCAGCAGTCAACAACGGGACACCTTTTCCTACAATGAGCAGTTCTTC.

In its sample, this clone was seen a few times. The chain links TRBV30 to TRBJ2-5, with 11 bases matching TRBD1. Trimming took 3 bases from V and 2 from J; bases not matched to a gene: 5. This CDR3 has 15 amino acids. CDR1 is GTSNPN, CDR2 SVGIG, per germline (reference sequence). CDR3 sequence (DNA): TGTGCCTGGAGGATCCGGGACAGGGGGCAAGAGACCCAGTACTTC. It yields the protein CAWRIRDRGQETQYF.

The chain uses TRBV11-2 and TRBJ2-1; 9 bases are shared with TRBD1. This CDR3 region has 14 residues. With 6 bases clipped from V and 7 bases from J, the junction kept 7 bases outside the gene matches. The germline V gene has CDR1 SGHAT and CDR2 FQNNGV. CDR3 coding DNA: TGTGCCAGCAGAGGGACAGGGAGGGGTAATGAGCAGTTCTTC. Its translation: CASRGTGRGNEQFF.